The next 2 T cell receptor beta chains were all read from a single sample in a study of T-cell memory formation after mild COVID-19. TCRdb reprocessed the 5' RACE reads via MiXCR and lists one record per CDR3 protein. Of around 300,000 distinct CDR3 sequences listed, approximately 13% are singletons. Sequenced input: PBMCs or a T cell subset sorted from them (not recorded which). Receptors were obtained from a man aged 18 to 29 who had mild COVID-19 (a few samples of this study predate the infection). Cell type and time point are not known.

The sample holds a few counts of this clonotype. The chain combines TRBV4-3 with TRBJ2-7, with 8 bases fitting TRBD1. The CDR3 covers 14 residues. From germline, CDR1 is LGHNA and CDR2 YSLEER. Trimming at V came to 0 bases and at J to 6 bases, leaving 4 bases not matched to a gene. CDR3 sequence reads: CASSQDRTGPEQYF. In DNA, the CDR3 is TGCGCCAGCAGCCAAGATCGGACAGGGCCCGAGCAGTACTTC.

The J gene is TRBJ2-3, the V gene TRBV5-1, with 9 bases aligning to TRBD2. This CDR3 region has 17 residues. V lost 4 bases, J lost 0 bases, and 9 bases stayed unmatched. Germline V gene data show CDR1 as SGHRS and CDR2 as YFSETQ. The CDR3 loop reads CASSHLVAGASTDTQYF. As DNA, the CDR3 is TGCGCCAGCAGCCACCTCGTAGCGGGGGCGAGCACAGATACGCAGTATTTT.